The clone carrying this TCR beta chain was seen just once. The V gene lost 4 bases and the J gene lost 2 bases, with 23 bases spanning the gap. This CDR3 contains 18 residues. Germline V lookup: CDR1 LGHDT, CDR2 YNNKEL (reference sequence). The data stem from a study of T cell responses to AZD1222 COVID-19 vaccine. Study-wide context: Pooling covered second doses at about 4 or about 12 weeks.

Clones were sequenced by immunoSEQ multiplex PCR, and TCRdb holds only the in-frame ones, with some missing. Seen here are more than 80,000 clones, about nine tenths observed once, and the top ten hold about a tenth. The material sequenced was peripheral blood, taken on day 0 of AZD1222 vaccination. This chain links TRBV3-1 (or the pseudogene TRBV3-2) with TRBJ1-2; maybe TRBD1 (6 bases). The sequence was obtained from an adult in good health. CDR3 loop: CASSLKPVGGAGNYGYTF. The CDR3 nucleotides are TGTGCCAGCAGCCTAAAGCCCGTTGGGGGGGCGGGAAACTATGGCTACACCTTC.